What follows is one T cell receptor beta chain and its context. Some clones are missing from TCRdb's copy, which holds only in-frame ones; the method was immunoSEQ multiplex PCR. The sample records approximately 100,000 clones, about 80% being singletons. CDR1 LNHDA and CDR2 SQIVND come from the germline V gene (reference sequence). The V gene lost 3 bases and the J gene lost 5 bases, with 5 bases spanning the gap. The CDR3 consists of 11 residues. This entry is derived from a study of OX40 agonist ivuxolimab in advanced cancers. The receptor was derived from an adult with an advanced solid tumor such as melanoma, head and neck, liver or kidney cancer. This chain links TRBV19 with TRBJ2-7; D remains ambiguous. Sequences were derived from CD4+ or CD8+ T cells sorted from blood, sampled in a trial of the OX40 agonist ivuxolimab. The CDR3 spells CASSIADEQYF. The CDR3 bases are TGTGCCAGTAGTATTGCGGACGAGCAGTACTTC.